One T cell receptor beta chain is described in this entry. What antigen it recognizes has not been identified. No much larger clone exists at a distance of one base, and base qualities are not known. Via the germline V gene, CDR1 is SGHVS and CDR2 FQNEAQ. At the junction V is shortened by 5 bases and J by 6 bases, with 11 bases in between. The CDR3 measures 13 amino acids from cysteine to phenylalanine. Left in the record is the CDR3 DNA by itself, 39 bases read in frame from the first base. These data come from a study of cytomegalovirus exposure and HLA in healthy donors (dated by TCRdb to the late 2010s). For the wider study: An earlier analysis of approximately 590 of the donors reported about 250 Gb of sequence data and 117 million unique TCR beta sequences from 190 million or so T cells. An early release covering about 600 HLA-typed donors comprised approximately 290 gigabases of sequencing data and around 85 million unique TCR sequences. The genetic ancestry cluster associated with self-reported Caucasian donors included 80% to 90% of the approximately 410 genotyped donors. The aim of the study was to test whether cataloging public T cell receptors could identify signatures of past pathogen exposure. The T cell repertoires of around 730 subjects were profiled by immunosequencing and related to cytomegalovirus serostatus. A separate validation cohort of approximately 120 different subjects was used in addition to the roughly 720-subject first cohort. To predict cytomegalovirus infection status, the study brought together high-throughput TCR immunosequencing, statistical association of individual TCRs with disease status, and machine learning. In a later analysis, previously published TCR beta repertoires from 500 to 750 donors were re-analyzed and high-resolution HLA genotyping was added so that TCR occurrence patterns could be studied. Rather than using new phenotypic data, the later analysis identified candidate immune exposures from TCR beta sequences and from how often those sequences occurred across donors. An earlier analysis of about 620 of the donors applied high-throughput TCR beta sequencing to assess whether each TCR beta V gene segment acted as functional or pseudogenic. Donor age, sex, ethnicity and CMV serostatus were compiled alongside the repertoire data. A later genetic analysis took genome-wide SNP genotypes for 398 of the 666 donors and used that subset as a discovery cohort. All discovery cohort repertoires had been generated using a single sequencing platform. HLA typing included class I and class II loci at four-digit resolution. Typing coverage differed by locus: A, B, C, DRB1 and DQB1 were typed in roughly 620-630 donors, DQA1 in 522, DPA1 in 606, and DPB1 in just under 490. Because of strong linkage in the cohort, five DR-DQ haplotypes were treated as single units for association and clustering. Across 398 genotyped donors of the cohort, an average of approximately 240,000 unique TCR beta nucleotide sequences per donor were sequenced, and 15% to 20% of those sequences were non-productive.

Findings and caveats that apply to the study as a whole: For the cohort, immune exposure information was limited to CMV serostatus. V-gene and J-gene trimming of TCR beta chains was associated with a missense DCLRE1C variant in a later genetic analysis, and the association was replicated in an independent cohort. Because the 87-base-pair reads could not distinguish some IMGT-functional V segments, including TRBV6-2 and TRBV6-3, those segments were excluded. A further reported finding was that TCR beta sequences accurately predicted the HLA-A and HLA-B alleles for most subjects in the first cohort. The sequencing pipeline was judged likely to have produced a cluster of highly shared sequence variants as a technical artifact. An earlier analysis of around 600 of the donors showed that most TCR beta V segments appeared in productive rearrangements either about 87% or about 30% of the time, which broadly matched IMGT annotations. According to the authors, the approach could potentially be generalized to other disease states and immunological phenotypes. Compared with the approximately 720-donor mean, donors in an Asian-associated ancestry cluster had fewer N-insertions in productive TCRs, according to a later genetic analysis. In vitro tests confirmed that a few of the cytomegalovirus-associated TCR beta chains recognize cytomegalovirus antigens. The classifier was reported to diagnose cytomegalovirus status with high specificity and sensitivity in both the original cohort and the validation cohort. Because HLA typing was unavailable for some donors at each locus, only the typed subset was used in association tests. In a later analysis, HLA-associated TCR beta chains showed more clonal expansion and lower generation probabilities than non-associated chains that were equally common. Presence/absence analyses assumed roughly uniform sequencing depth across donors, an assumption that may not hold. Assigning TCR associations to individual alleles was difficult when HLA alleles, especially DR and DQ, strongly co-occurred. A later analysis reported that several top co-occurrence clusters appeared linked to parvovirus B19, influenza, CMV and Epstein-Barr virus. Because counts were too low, 15 to 20 rarely observed V segments, including chromosome 9 orphons, were excluded from the earlier analysis of 587 of the donors. A later analysis associated about 17,000 TCR beta sequences with specific HLA alleles at a false discovery rate of 0.05. The study gave a list of over 150 TCR beta chains associated with cytomegalovirus. Linkage disequilibrium might explain the correlated functional status among segregating V segments, but an unknown experimental factor could not be excluded. A later analysis found that TCR association rates varied across HLA loci, with DRB1 alleles showing the most associated TCRs and HLA-C alleles the fewest. This cohort had only TCR beta chains sequenced, and the lack of alpha or paired-chain data limited which features could be detected. In a later analysis, most CMV-associated TCR beta chains were found to appear HLA-restricted, with HLA associations seemingly driven largely by CMV exposure. Most TCR sequences were seen in very few donors, while some public TCRs were found in many individuals.

The cohort consisted of more than 650 healthy bone marrow donors. At the time of sampling, all cohort members were nominally healthy, though unrecorded immune exposures were likely present. The donor tested CMV seropositive and was one of the 289 seropositive cohort members. A peripheral blood sample was collected from each donor, and TCR beta sequencing was performed on peripheral blood mononuclear cells. The Qiagen DNeasy Blood Extraction Kit was used to extract genomic DNA from the blood cell samples. The library was made by the immunoSEQ multiplex PCR assay. For the multiplex PCR, a mixture combining 60 forward primers for TCR Vbeta segments and 13 reverse primers for TCR Jbeta segments was used. The CDR3 region of rearranged TCR beta genes was amplified from genomic DNA with a multiplex PCR assay. On the Illumina HiSeq System, the amplified TCR beta libraries were sequenced as 87-base-pair reads. Per the original workflow: In a later analysis, tens of millions of unique TCR beta chains were counted across the 690 or so repertoires, and approximately 11 million of these chains were shared by at least two donors. Raw reads were error-corrected and collapsed into unique sequences by a nearest-neighbor algorithm in which closely related sequences were merged to remove PCR and sequencing errors. To assign V, D and J gene segments, CDR3 sequences were aligned to IMGT reference sequences. For a sequence to be retained, a match of at least six nucleotides was required to both a V gene segment and a J gene segment. A rearrangement was called productive if the CDR3 had no stop codons and remained in frame with V and J, and every other rearrangement was called non-productive. Following IMGT convention, CDR3 was defined as the stretch from the second conserved V-encoded cysteine to the conserved J-encoded phenylalanine. The earlier analysis of 587 of the donors excluded sequences that lacked an unambiguous match to a single V gene segment. In an earlier analysis of 587 of the donors, V segments were called functional above 56.7% productive rearrangements and were called segregating when the between-donor standard deviation exceeded 5%. A statistical classification framework was developed to diagnose cytomegalovirus status using the catalog of TCR beta chain sequences. A later analysis assigned V and J genes by comparing TCR nucleotide sequences with IMGT/GENE-DB human TR gene sequences. In a later analysis, CDR3 sequences and most-parsimonious VDJ recombination scenarios were assigned using the TCRdist pipeline. In a later analysis, each TCR beta chain was defined by its CDR3 amino acid sequence together with its V-gene family, and reads without a unique V-gene family were excluded. As a way to deal with suspected cross-contamination and a sequencing artifact, a later analysis dropped approximately 570 nucleotide sequences that were highly shared and had low generation probability. A later analysis calculated a clonal expansion index for each public chain from normalized within-repertoire ranks of inferred template counts. In a later analysis, generation probabilities were computed with a VDJ recombination model fitted to out-of-frame rearrangements, and the resulting probabilities were checked against IGoR. In a later analysis, hypergeometric tests were used to score TCR-TCR, TCR-HLA and TCR-CMV co-occurrence, with a repertoire-size bias correction applied to TCR pairs. False discovery rates were estimated in a later analysis by permuting HLA or CMV assignments 20 times. A later analysis grouped co-occurring TCRs with DBSCAN, adding TCRdist sequence similarity when clustering within HLA-allele-positive subsets. Co-occurrence clustering excluded repertoires with fewer than 30,000 or more than 120,000 public chains, plus five with anomalous nucleotide sharing. This is the immuneACCESS table as TCRdb keeps it, with only in-frame sequences that have V and J called. A part of the clones is gone; compared with another copy, unresolved V genes explain less than half, and the rest is unexplained. Clone size and V and J calls were adopted from that table, with D and trimming inferred from the DNA. This sample holds around 65,000 clones; 55% to 75% were observed only once. The ten largest clones represent less than 20% of the sample.

This clonotype was obtained from a man aged 35 to 55 in good health and CMV-seropositive. This chain is built from TRBV7-8 and TRBJ1-5; the D gene lacks a confident call. The source material was PBMCs. The DNA sequence is TGTGCCAGCAGCGTTAGTACCGGTCAGCCCCAGCATTTT. Its product reads: CASSVSTGQPQHF.